One sample yielded the 27 T cell receptor beta chains listed below, sequenced in a study of T cell responses to AZD1222 COVID-19 vaccine. Method: immunoSEQ multiplex PCR; TCRdb's copy keeps in-frame clones and lacks some. The table shows roughly 91,000 clones, with about 90% occurring only once. The sample consisted of peripheral blood, taken on day 0 of AZD1222 vaccination. These receptors originate from an adult in good health.

V gene TRBV5-4 combines with J gene TRBJ2-3; D is possibly TRBD2 (6 bases). Trimming removed 2 bases from V and 6 bases from J, with 10 bases in between. This CDR3 region has 13 residues. Germline values: CDR1 SGHNT, CDR2 YYREEE (reference sequence). CDR3 nucleotide sequence: TGTGCCAGCAGCTTCTCGGGGGTGGATACGCAGTATTTT. Amino acid sequence: CASSFSGVDTQYF.

J is TRBJ1-2 and V is TRBV14; D unclear. Trimming removed 0 bases from V and 5 bases from J, with 10 bases in between. CDR3 length: 14 amino acids. The germline V gene encodes CDR1 SGHDN and CDR2 FVKESK. The CDR3 sequence: CASSQEGSFYGYTF. The CDR3 nucleotides read TGTGCCAGCAGCCAAGAAGGGAGCTTTTATGGCTACACCTTC.

This chain links TRBV15 with TRBJ2-3, with D possibly TRBD1 on 5 matching bases. Trimming shortened V by 0 bases and J by 4 bases, and 8 bases separated the two germline ends. This CDR3 contains 14 residues. Germline V gene sequence: CDR1 LNHNV, CDR2 YYDKDF (reference sequence). The CDR3 nucleotides read TGTGCCACCAGCAGAGACAGGGCCGCAGATACGCAGTATTTT. Translated, it gives CATSRDRAADTQYF.

V and J are TRBV7-8 and TRBJ1-2; no reliable D call. V lost 1 base and J lost 4, with 7 bases in between. The CDR3 is 13 residues long. Germline V gene data show CDR1 as SGHVS and CDR2 as FQNEAQ. The CDR3 sequence: CASSLGPVYGYTF. The CDR3 region has the DNA TGTGCCAGCAGCTTAGGGCCGGTCTATGGCTACACCTTC.

Worth noting for this clone: The sample carries other DNA sequences with the same CDR3. The genes are TRBV7-2 and TRBJ1-5; a possible D gene is TRBD1 (6 bases). V was pared by 5 bases and J by 5 bases, with 10 bases between. Germline CDR1 is SGHTA and CDR2 is FQGNSA. The CDR3 runs 13 residues. The CDR3 loop reads CASSIRGDQPQHF. CDR3 nucleotide sequence: TGTGCCAGCAGCATCAGGGGCGATCAGCCCCAGCATTTT.

The chain couples TRBV6-5 to TRBJ1-2; no clear D. V was clipped by 0 bases and J by 5 bases, with 7 bases between them. This CDR3 contains 13 residues. Germline V gives CDR1 MNHEY, CDR2 SVGAGI. The CDR3 nucleotides are TGTGCCAGCAGTTACTCGTCGGTGTATGGCTACACCTTC. It translates to CASSYSSVYGYTF.

V and J are TRBV6-4 and TRBJ2-2, with D hard to call. The CDR3 sequence is 14 residues long. Trimming took off 0 bases at V and 1 base at J, with 3 bases between the two ends. Germline V lookup: CDR1 MRHNA, CDR2 SNTAGT. The CDR3, as DNA: TGTGCCAGCAGTGACTCGGAGAACACCGGGGAGCTGTTTTTT. Translation: CASSDSENTGELFF.

This clone has only one observation. The chain combines TRBV6-5 with TRBJ1-2, with 9 positions matching TRBD1. CDR3 size: 15 residues. J was trimmed by 7 bases and V by 6 bases; bases with no gene match: 12. CDR1 is MNHEY and CDR2 is SVGAGI in the germline V gene. The CDR3 DNA reads as TGTGCCAGCAGAGGGGCCGGACAGGGGACTGTTGGCTACACCTTC. Its protein is CASRGAGQGTVGYTF.

The chain carries TRBV24-1 and TRBJ2-2; 10 nucleotides match TRBD1. The CDR3 has 18 residues. V shed 4 bases, J shed 4 bases, and the junction held 11 bases outside the gene matches. Germline V gene sequence: CDR1 KGHDR, CDR2 SFDVKD. This CDR3 is CATSDWTGGPRGTGELFF. The CDR3 bases are TGTGCCACCAGTGACTGGACAGGGGGTCCTCGTGGCACCGGGGAGCTGTTTTTT.

There are a few counts of this clone. The chain combines TRBV4-3 with TRBJ2-1; D might be TRBD1 or TRBD2, each matching 5 bases. The V gene's germline CDR1 is LGHNA and CDR2 YSLEER. The CDR3 is 13 amino acids. V was clipped by 1 base and J by 9 bases, with 10 bases between them. CDR3 nucleotides: TGCGCCAGCAGCCAAGTGAGGGGTGGTGAGCAGTTCTTC. Translated: CASSQVRGGEQFF.

The chain couples TRBV9 to TRBJ2-1; a weak D match, TRBD2 (6 bases). This CDR3 region has 13 residues. Per the germline V gene, CDR1 is SGDLS and CDR2 is YYNGEE. V was trimmed by 6 bases and J by 1 base, leaving 8 bases between them. The CDR3 spells CASTSGSYNEQFF. CDR3 DNA: TGTGCCAGCACAAGCGGGTCCTACAATGAGCAGTTCTTC.

The CDR3 here is CASRGTVQIASNSPLHF. CDR3 DNA sequence: TGCGCCAGCAGGGGGACGGTCCAAATTGCTTCGAATTCACCCCTCCACTTT. The rearrangement joins TRBV4-1 to TRBJ1-6; maybe TRBD1 (5 bases). Germline loops: CDR1 MGHRA, CDR2 YSYEKL. The CDR3 loop spans 17 amino acids. V was cut by 6 bases and J by 7 bases, with 22 bases left in between.

The V and J genes are TRBV7-9 and TRBJ1-5, with a possible D match to TRBD1 (5 bases). Trimming pared 0 bases from V and 4 bases from J, leaving 19 bases between. There are 18 residues in the CDR3. CDR1 is SEHNR, CDR2 FQNEAQ, per germline (reference sequence). CDR3 sequence reads: CASSLAEIGGSWNQPQHF. The CDR3, as DNA: TGTGCCAGCAGCTTAGCTGAAATTGGGGGTAGTTGGAATCAGCCCCAGCATTTT.

This chain connects TRBV7-9 to TRBJ1-5; no clear D gene. Germline assignment: CDR1 SEHNR and CDR2 FQNEAQ (reference sequence). The CDR3 is made up of 12 amino acids. V was trimmed by 2 bases and J by 3 bases, leaving 2 bases between them. The CDR3 is CASSLHNQPQHF. For the CDR3, the DNA is TGTGCCAGCAGCTTACACAATCAGCCCCAGCATTTT.

This clone was counted a few times. J is TRBJ2-5 and V is TRBV11-2; 14 bases are shared with TRBD2. The CDR3 length is 16 residues. Germline assignment: CDR1 SGHAT and CDR2 FQNNGV. J lost 5 bases, V lost 4 bases, and 6 bases had no gene match. The CDR3 here is CASSSRLAGGTETQYF. The CDR3 DNA sequence: TGTGCCAGCAGCTCACGACTAGCGGGGGGGACGGAGACCCAGTACTTC.

The chain recombines TRBV5-1 with TRBJ2-7; the D gene is possibly TRBD1 (6 bases). CDR3 size: 15 residues. Trimming took 2 bases from V and 4 from J, leaving 16 bases between them. Germline V CDR1 and CDR2: SGHRS, YFSETQ. This chain's CDR3 is CASSLSGAVEYEQYF. As DNA, the CDR3 is TGCGCCAGCAGCTTATCAGGGGCAGTGGAGTACGAGCAGTACTTC.

The gene calls are TRBV6-2 or TRBV6-3 and TRBJ1-2, with D hard to call. Trimming took off 0 bases at V and 5 bases at J, with 10 bases between the two ends. The CDR3 contains 14 residues. Germline CDR1 reads MNHEY; CDR2 reads SVGEGT. The CDR3 DNA follows: TGTGCCAGCAGTTACTCGAACGGACCTTATGGCTACACCTTC. Translating it yields CASSYSNGPYGYTF.

The count of this clone is one. The chain links TRBV12-3 or TRBV12-4 to TRBJ1-1; D ambiguous. The V gene lost 1 base and the J gene lost 3 bases, with 0 bases spanning the gap. The CDR3 has 11 amino acids. The CDR3 DNA follows: TGTGCCAGCAGTTTAGACACTGAAGCTTTCTTT. Translation gives CASSLDTEAFF.

This sequence joins TRBV6-5 and TRBJ2-3, with D uncertain. Trimming removed 0 bases from V and 2 bases from J, with 9 bases in between. This CDR3 has 15 residues. CDR1 MNHEY and CDR2 SVGAGI come from the germline V gene. DNA for the CDR3: TGTGCCAGCAGTTACTCGTTAGATCTCACAGATACGCAGTATTTT. Translated: CASSYSLDLTDTQYF.

The genes are TRBV12-5 and TRBJ2-3, with D uncertain. The germline V gene encodes CDR1 LGHNT and CDR2 FRNRAP. The CDR3 loop spans 12 amino acids. Trimming stripped 3 bases from V and 6 bases from J, with 7 bases between. The CDR3 loop is CASGLTGDTQYF. The CDR3, as DNA: TGTGCTAGTGGTTTAACTGGGGATACGCAGTATTTT.

The chain has TRBV7-9 and TRBJ1-2, with D unclear. Trimming cost V 4 bases and J 7 bases, with 19 bases left between them. The CDR3 has 15 residues. Looked up from germline, CDR1 is SEHNR and CDR2 is FQNEAQ (reference sequence). This CDR3 reads CASSSDGSRQGGYTF. In DNA, the CDR3 is TGTGCCAGCAGCTCGGACGGCAGCCGCCAAGGTGGCTACACCTTC. Together with reference TRBV7-9 and TRBJ1-2, the CDR3 gives the full variable domain: DTGVSQNPRHKITKRGQNVTFRCDPISEHNRLYWYRQTLGQGPEFLTYFQNEAQLEKSRLLSDRFSAERPKGSFSTLEIQRTEQGDSAMYLCASSSDGSRQGGYTFGSGTRLTVV.

This chain uses TRBV29-1 with TRBJ2-1; no definite D call. The V end was cut by 7 bases, the J end by 3 bases, with 13 bases between. Germline-derived CDR1 and CDR2 are SQVTM and ANQGSEA. This CDR3 comprises 13 residues. In nucleotides, the CDR3 is TGCAGCGCTGCCCCCATGGGCTACAATGAGCAGTTCTTC. Encoded protein: CSAAPMGYNEQFF.

The chain carries TRBV19 and TRBJ2-5, with D possibly TRBD2 on 5 matching bases. Germline lookup yields CDR1 LNHDA and CDR2 SQIVND (reference sequence). Trimming removed 2 bases at V and 2 bases at J, with 24 bases between. There are 19 residues in the CDR3. The CDR3 region is CASSITAGADSLSQETQYF. The CDR3 DNA is TGTGCCAGTAGTATAACGGCAGGAGCGGATTCTCTATCTCAAGAGACCCAGTACTTC. Filled out from reference TRBV19 and TRBJ2-5, the complete variable domain reads DGGITQSPKYLFRKEGQNVTLSCEQNLNHDAMYWYRQDPGQGLRLIYYSQIVNDFQKGDIAEGYSVSREKKESFPLTVTSAQKNPTAFYLCASSITAGADSLSQETQYFGPGTRLLVL.

The chain recombines TRBV5-4 with TRBJ2-2, with 10 bases that match TRBD2. CDR3 length equals 16 residues. The V segment lost 4 bases and the J segment 6 bases; nucleotides outside the gene matches: 9. Germline CDR1 SGHNT, CDR2 YYREEE (reference sequence). The DNA for the CDR3 is TGTGCCAGCAGCCTATCTAGCGGGAGAGCCCCCGGGGAGCTGTTTTTT. This sequence encodes CASSLSSGRAPGELFF.

This chain connects TRBV25-1 to TRBJ2-1; no definite D call. The V and J ends lost 7 bases and 5 bases respectively, with 15 bases between them. The CDR3 extends over 14 amino acids. The germline V gene encodes CDR1 MGHDK and CDR2 SYGVNS. CDR3 bases: TGTGCCAGCAAGCCGTCGGATATACACAATGAGCAGTTCTTC. Residues: CASKPSDIHNEQFF.

The chain employs TRBV11-2 and TRBJ2-2, with TRBD1 matching over 8 bases. Trimming cost V 5 bases and J 5 bases; bases outside gene matches: 10. There are 16 residues in the CDR3. The germline gives CDR1 SGHAT, CDR2 FQNNGV. The CDR3 nucleotides read TGTGCCAGCAGCAAATTCGACAGGGGTCGGACCGGGGAGCTGTTTTTT. Amino acid sequence: CASSKFDRGRTGELFF.

This chain joins TRBV4-1 and TRBJ1-1; TRBD1 matches at 7 bases. J was trimmed by 4 bases and V by 3 bases; bases with no gene match: 5. Germline assignment: CDR1 MGHRA and CDR2 YSYEKL. This CDR3 spans 14 amino acids. The CDR3 is CASSHTNRGTEAFF. CDR3 DNA sequence: TGCGCCAGCAGCCATACCAACAGGGGCACTGAAGCTTTCTTT.